Sequencing of this TCR beta chain was carried out in a study of T cells in Graves' hyperthyroidism and ophthalmopathy. Overall study findings and caveats: Researchers found most expanded thyroid clonotypes above 0.001 in blood as well.

As concerns this clonotype: Its target is unknown.

The CDR3 has 12 residues. Trimming shortened V by 6 bases and J by 6 bases, and 8 bases separated the two germline ends. Germline lookup yields CDR1 SNHLY and CDR2 FYNNEI. Amplification targeted TCR beta CDR3 regions from RNA transcripts. First-round RT-PCR with HTBI primers amplified the TCR CDR3 region. TCRdb independently ran MiXCR on the multiplex PCR reads; one entry per CDR3 protein. The sample records about 840,000 distinct CDR3 sequences, around 39% being singletons. The sample comprised blood. The chain has TRBV2 and TRBJ2-2; D gene unclear. This sequence originates from a man aged 18 to 29 with Graves' hyperthyroidism. The CDR3 DNA reads as TGTGCCAGCAGGGCTAACGCCGGGGAGCTGTTTTTT. The encoded protein is CASRANAGELFF.